One sample yielded the 24 T cell receptor beta chains listed below, sequenced in a study of T cell responses to AZD1222 COVID-19 vaccine. TCRdb's copy holds only in-frame clones and misses some; the assay was immunoSEQ multiplex PCR. The data hold about 140,000 clones, with 85% to 95% observed a single time. Sample: peripheral blood, taken on day 0 of AZD1222 vaccination. Receptor source: an adult in good health.

The V and J genes are TRBV7-9 and TRBJ1-6, with 7 positions matching TRBD1. CDR1 and CDR2 (germline): SEHNR, FQNEAQ (reference sequence). The V gene end was trimmed by 1 base and the J gene end by 5 bases; junction bases not matched to a gene: 8. This CDR3 comprises 17 residues. For the CDR3, the DNA is TGTGCCAGCAGCTTAGATTGGACAGGTCACGATAATTCACCCCTCCACTTT. Amino acid sequence: CASSLDWTGHDNSPLHF.

The CDR3 DNA sequence: TGCGCCAGCACCCGGTCGGGTTACAATGAGCAGTTCTTC. This sequence encodes CASTRSGYNEQFF. The chain links TRBV10-1 to TRBJ2-1; D call uncertain. Looked up from germline, CDR1 is WNHNN and CDR2 is SYGVQD (reference sequence). This CDR3 is built from 13 residues. The V end was cut by 7 bases, the J end by 4 bases, with 11 bases between.

The rearrangement joins TRBV28 to TRBJ1-5; TRBD1 agrees at 8 bases. The CDR3 totals 14 residues. CDR1 and CDR2 from the germline V gene are MDHEN and SYDVKM. Trimming took 8 bases from V and 9 from J; bases not matched to a gene: 12. The DNA of the CDR3 is TGTGCCAGCGGTGGAGGACAGGGCGGCGGGCCCCAGCATTTT. Translated, it gives CASGGGQGGGPQHF.

This sequence joins TRBV6-6 and TRBJ1-4; 7 bases are a match to TRBD1. The CDR3 has 15 residues. The junction had 7 bases not matched to a gene; V was cut back by 4 bases and J by 5 bases. Germline V gene sequence: CDR1 MNHNY, CDR2 SVGAGI (reference sequence). CDR3 sequence reads: CASSSLAGGNEKLFF. CDR3 DNA sequence: TGTGCCAGCAGTTCCCTCGCAGGGGGGAATGAAAAACTGTTTTTT.

The V gene is TRBV30, the J gene TRBJ2-3; D might be TRBD1 (6 bases). CDR3 size: 12 residues. Germline loops: CDR1 GTSNPN, CDR2 SVGIG (reference sequence). V lost 4 bases and J lost 6, with 11 bases in between. The CDR3, as DNA: TGTGCCTGGACCCCCCAGGGGGATACGCAGTATTTT. Encoded protein: CAWTPQGDTQYF.

CDR3 DNA sequence: TGTGCCATCAGACCGGGACTAGCATTCTACAATGAGCAGTTCTTC. This gives the protein CAIRPGLAFYNEQFF. This sequence joins TRBV10-3 and TRBJ2-1; 9 bases fit TRBD2. Germline V lookup: CDR1 ENHRY, CDR2 SYGVKD. This CDR3 region has 15 residues. Germline trimming cut 6 bases from V and 3 bases from J; bases unmatched to any gene: 6.

This chain uses TRBV29-1 with TRBJ2-1; no firm D call. The germline CDR1 and CDR2 sequences are SQVTM and ANQGSEA. This CDR3 spans 13 amino acids. The V and J ends lost 4 bases and 3 bases respectively, with 10 bases between them. CDR3 loop: CSVVPFNYNEQFF. The DNA for the CDR3 is TGCAGCGTTGTGCCCTTTAACTACAATGAGCAGTTCTTC.

The gene calls are TRBV28 and TRBJ2-1; 7 positions match TRBD2. CDR1 and CDR2 from the germline V gene are MDHEN and SYDVKM. V lost 2 bases and J lost 8; bases outside the gene matches: 12. This CDR3 spans 16 amino acids. Here the CDR3 reads CASSLSLAGAGYEQFF. CDR3 bases: TGTGCCAGCAGTTTAAGTCTTGCGGGAGCTGGTTATGAGCAGTTCTTC. Combining the CDR3 with reference TRBV28 and TRBJ2-1 gives the whole variable domain DVKVTQSSRYLVKRTGEKVFLECVQDMDHENMFWYRQDPGLGLRLIYFSYDVKMKEKGDIPEGYSVSREKKERFSLILESASTNQTSMYLCASSLSLAGAGYEQFFGPGTRLTVL.

The chain recombines TRBV3-1 (or the pseudogene TRBV3-2) with TRBJ2-4; perhaps TRBD2 as D (6 bases). Trimming removed 4 bases at V and 9 bases at J, with 19 bases between. From germline, CDR1 is LGHDT and CDR2 YNNKEL (reference sequence). CDR3 length: 15 amino acids. The CDR3 bases are TGTGCCAGCAGCCTATCTTCGACTAGTAAGGGCATTCAGTACTTC. This encodes CASSLSSTSKGIQYF.

The rearrangement links TRBV10-1 to TRBJ2-5; D unclear. The CDR3 runs to 13 residues. V lost 0 bases, J lost 3 bases, and 5 bases lay in between. In germline, CDR1 is WNHNN, CDR2 SYGVQD (reference sequence). CDR3 region: CASSESEKETQYF. CDR3 nucleotides: TGCGCCAGCAGTGAGTCCGAGAAAGAGACCCAGTACTTC.

The CDR3 sequence is CASIQRAAMGNQPQHF. The CDR3 DNA reads as TGTGCCAGCATTCAACGGGCTGCGATGGGCAATCAGCCCCAGCATTTT. This chain links TRBV28 with TRBJ1-5; no definite D call. Trimming cost V 7 bases and J 2 bases, with 18 bases left between them. The germline V gene has CDR1 MDHEN and CDR2 SYDVKM. CDR3 length: 16 amino acids.

The rearrangement links TRBV19 to TRBJ1-5; possibly TRBD1 for D (6 bases). The germline V and J ends were trimmed by 2 bases and 1 base, with 12 bases remaining between them. CDR3 size: 16 residues. Germline V gene lookup returns CDR1 LNHDA and CDR2 SQIVND (reference sequence). CDR3 nucleotides: TGTGCCAGTAGTATAAATGGGGGCACGAGCAATCAGCCCCAGCATTTT. It specifies CASSINGGTSNQPQHF.

V is TRBV12-5 and J is TRBJ2-2, with 7 bases that match TRBD1. CDR1 is LGHNT and CDR2 is FRNRAP in the germline V gene. The CDR3 has 16 amino acids. V was clipped by 5 bases and J by 6 bases; unmatched bases: 12. The CDR3 loop is CASGLYPTGMAGELFF. CDR3 sequence (DNA): TGTGCTAGTGGTCTTTACCCGACAGGGATGGCCGGGGAGCTGTTTTTT.

This chain uses TRBV4-2 with TRBJ2-1; 10 nucleotides match TRBD2. With V trimmed by 1 base and J by 12 bases, 0 bases remained unmatched. This CDR3 spans 12 amino acids. CDR1 is LGHNA, CDR2 YNFKEQ, per germline. In DNA form, the CDR3 reads TGTGCCAGCAGCCAAGTAGCGGGAGGGCAGTTCTTC. Its translation: CASSQVAGGQFF.

The chain carries TRBV4-3 and TRBJ2-2, with TRBD2 identical over 8 bases. The CDR3 loop spans 18 amino acids. V shed 1 base and J 7 bases; nucleotides not matched to a gene: 14. Per germline, CDR1 LGHNA and CDR2 YSLEER. The CDR3 DNA sequence: TGCGCCAGCAGCCAAGTTGGTGTGGTCGGGAGGGGCGGCGGGGAGCTGTTTTTT. Protein: CASSQVGVVGRGGGELFF.

The chain employs TRBV7-2 and TRBJ2-5; the D call may be TRBD1 or TRBD2 (5 bases each). The CDR3 sequence is 13 residues long. Germline loops: CDR1 SGHTA, CDR2 FQGNSA. V shed 0 bases and J shed 5 bases, with 7 bases lying between them. CDR3 region: CASSLAWGETQYF. The CDR3 DNA is TGTGCCAGCAGCTTAGCCTGGGGGGAGACCCAGTACTTC.

This chain links TRBV18 with TRBJ1-2; tentative D call: TRBD1 (6 bases). V was shortened by 4 bases and J by 0 bases, with 12 bases between the two germline ends. The CDR3 loop spans 15 amino acids. Germline CDR1 is KGHSH and CDR2 is LQKENI. This CDR3 is CASSLGQSPNYGYTF. For the CDR3, the DNA is TGTGCCAGCTCACTAGGACAGTCGCCTAACTATGGCTACACCTTC.

The gene calls are TRBV5-5 and TRBJ1-1; 7 bases are a match to TRBD1. The CDR3 has 16 amino acids. Germline values: CDR1 SGHKS, CDR2 YYEKEE (reference sequence). After removal of 0 bases from V and 3 bases from J, the junction contained 8 bases not matched to a gene. CDR3 nucleotide sequence: TGTGCCAGCAGCTTGGCCCGGACAGGAGGGTACACTGAAGCTTTCTTT. Translation: CASSLARTGGYTEAFF.

The chain carries TRBV5-8 and TRBJ1-5, with D uncertain. V was pared by 0 bases and J by 7 bases, with 20 bases between. In germline, CDR1 is SGHTS, CDR2 YDEGEE. The CDR3 has 17 amino acids. The CDR3 sequence: CASSLGLWGGFGQPQHF. CDR3 nucleotides: TGTGCCAGCAGCTTGGGGTTGTGGGGTGGATTCGGACAGCCCCAGCATTTT.

This clone has just one count. The chain combines TRBV27 with TRBJ2-1; 13 bases align to TRBD2. J lost 5 bases, V lost 7 bases, and 5 bases had no gene match. The CDR3 sequence is 15 residues long. Looked up from germline, CDR1 is MNHEY and CDR2 is SMNVEV (reference sequence). The CDR3 sequence is CASILLAGGDNEQFF. CDR3 DNA: TGTGCCAGCATCCTACTAGCGGGAGGGGACAATGAGCAGTTCTTC.

V is TRBV5-6 and J is TRBJ1-2, with D unclear. Deletions cut 5 bases from V and 8 bases from J, with 16 bases between. The CDR3 loop spans 13 amino acids. Germline values: CDR1 SGHDT, CDR2 YYEEEE. This chain's CDR3 is CASRPNHPAGYTF. DNA of the CDR3: TGTGCCAGCAGACCCAATCACCCGGCCGGCTACACCTTC.

The chain carries TRBV7-9 and TRBJ1-4; D might be TRBD1 (5 bases). This CDR3 spans 14 amino acids. The V and J ends lost 3 bases and 8 bases respectively, with 13 bases between them. Germline assignment: CDR1 SEHNR and CDR2 FQNEAQ (reference sequence). CDR3 sequence (DNA): TGTGCCAGCAGCTTTGGACGAGGGACCGAAAAACTGTTTTTT. Protein product: CASSFGRGTEKLFF.

This CDR3 is CASSHEVPAGTGHEQYF. The DNA for the CDR3 is TGTGCCAGCAGCCATGAAGTACCCGCCGGGACGGGCCACGAGCAGTACTTC. The chain has TRBV3-1 (or the pseudogene TRBV3-2) and TRBJ2-7; possibly TRBD1 or TRBD2 for D (5 bases each). Germline V lookup: CDR1 LGHDT, CDR2 YNNKEL (reference sequence). The CDR3 length is 17 residues. With 3 bases removed from V and 5 bases from J, the gap between germline ends came to 23 bases.

This chain connects TRBV2 to TRBJ1-4; D is perhaps TRBD1 (5 bases). The CDR3 has 14 amino acids. V lost 7 bases to trimming and J lost 5 bases, with 14 bases between them. Germline V CDR1 and CDR2: SNHLY, FYNNEI. CDR3 in DNA: TGTGCCAGCACCTACGGGACGGCAAATGAAAAACTGTTTTTT. It encodes CASTYGTANEKLFF.